The T cell receptor beta chain described here comes from a study of identical twins. The CDR3 spans 15 residues. Trimming stripped 5 bases from V and 6 bases from J, with 17 bases between. TCRdb ran MiXCR on the 5' RACE reads and lists one entry per CDR3 protein. The sample has around 450,000 distinct CDR3 sequences; 12% to 15% are singletons. This clonotype has more than one count but fewer than ten. The sample was also linked to a second study, of yellow fever vaccine responses in identical twins.

This receptor was identified in a woman under 30 in good health. The chain combines TRBV12-3 or TRBV12-4 with TRBJ2-1; either TRBD1 or TRBD2 may supply D (5 bases each). Material: CD4+ T cells sorted from blood. The CDR3 DNA reads TGTGCCAGCAGTGCTGGGGGTAATGTCGGCAATGAGCAGTTCTTC. This encodes CASSAGGNVGNEQFF.